Included here is one T cell receptor (beta chain) sequence, with context. In germline, CDR1 is MNHEY, CDR2 SVGAGI. There are 13 residues in the CDR3. V was cut by 9 bases and J by 1 base, with 9 bases left in between. The sample originates from a study of T cell changes during pregnancy in multiple sclerosis. Here immunoSEQ multiplex PCR was the method, and the copy in TCRdb shows in-frame clones only, minus some. The profile shows about 50,000 clones, 90% to 95% of them singletons. This specimen was CD4+ T cells from peripheral blood mononuclear cells, taken before pregnancy. This TCR came from a female donor with multiple sclerosis, enrolled in a pregnancy study. This chain links TRBV6-5 with TRBJ2-2, with D perhaps TRBD1 (6 bases). CDR3 sequence: CASKQGNTGELFF. The CDR3 DNA reads TGTGCCAGTAAACAGGGGAACACCGGGGAGCTGTTTTTT.